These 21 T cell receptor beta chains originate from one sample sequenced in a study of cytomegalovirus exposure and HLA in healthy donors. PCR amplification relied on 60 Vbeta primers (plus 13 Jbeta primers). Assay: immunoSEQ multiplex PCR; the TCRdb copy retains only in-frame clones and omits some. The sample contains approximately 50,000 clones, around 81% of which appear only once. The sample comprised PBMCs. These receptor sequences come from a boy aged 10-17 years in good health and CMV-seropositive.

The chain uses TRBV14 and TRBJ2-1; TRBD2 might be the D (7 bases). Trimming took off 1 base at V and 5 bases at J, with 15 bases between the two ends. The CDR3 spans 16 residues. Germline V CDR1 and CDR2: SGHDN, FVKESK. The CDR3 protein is CASSQVGGGRNNEQFF. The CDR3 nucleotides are TGTGCCAGCAGCCAAGTAGGCGGGGGCCGCAACAATGAGCAGTTCTTC.

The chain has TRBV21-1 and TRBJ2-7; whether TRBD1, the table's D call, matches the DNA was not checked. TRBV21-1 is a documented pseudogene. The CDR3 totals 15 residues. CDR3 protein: CASSNFPITGGEQYF. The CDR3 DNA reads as TGTGCCAGCAGCAATTTTCCTATTACAGGGGGCGAGCAGTACTTC.

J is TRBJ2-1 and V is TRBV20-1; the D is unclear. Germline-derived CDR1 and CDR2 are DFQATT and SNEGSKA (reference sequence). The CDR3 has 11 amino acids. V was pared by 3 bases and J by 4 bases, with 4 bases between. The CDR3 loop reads CSASMYNEQFF. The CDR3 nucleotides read TGCAGTGCTAGCATGTACAATGAGCAGTTCTTC.

The CDR3 is CASSVGFYGYTF. CDR3 DNA sequence: TGTGCCAGCTCCGTGGGCTTTTATGGCTACACCTTC. The V call is TRBV2, the J call TRBJ1-2; D is unresolved. V was shortened by 8 bases and J by 5 bases, with 12 bases between the two germline ends. CDR1 is SNHLY, CDR2 FYNNEI, per germline. The CDR3 has 12 residues.

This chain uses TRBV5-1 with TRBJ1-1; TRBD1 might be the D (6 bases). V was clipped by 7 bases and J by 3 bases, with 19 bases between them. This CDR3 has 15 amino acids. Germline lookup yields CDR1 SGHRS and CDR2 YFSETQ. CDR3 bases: TGCGCCAGCGCTCGCCGGAGCAGGGGAGACACTGAAGCTTTCTTT. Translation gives CASARRSRGDTEAFF.

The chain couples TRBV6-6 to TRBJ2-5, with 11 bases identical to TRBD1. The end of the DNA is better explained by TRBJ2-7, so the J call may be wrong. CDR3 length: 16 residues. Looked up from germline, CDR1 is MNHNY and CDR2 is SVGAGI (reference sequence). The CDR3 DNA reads TGTGCCAGCCGCCTCCACCCCCCGGGACAGGGGGGCGAGCAGTACTTC. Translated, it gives CASRLHPPGQGGEQYF.

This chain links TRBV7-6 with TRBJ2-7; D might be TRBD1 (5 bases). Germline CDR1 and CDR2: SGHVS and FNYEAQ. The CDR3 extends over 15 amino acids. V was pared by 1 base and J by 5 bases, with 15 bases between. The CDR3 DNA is TGTGCCAGCAGCTTAGGACAGTATCCCTTAGACGAGCAGTACTTC. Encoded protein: CASSLGQYPLDEQYF.

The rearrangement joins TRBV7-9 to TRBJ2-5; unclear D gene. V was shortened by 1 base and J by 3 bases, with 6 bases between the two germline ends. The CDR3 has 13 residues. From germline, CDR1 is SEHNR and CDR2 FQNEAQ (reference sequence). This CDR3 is CASSLGLEETQYF. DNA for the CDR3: TGTGCCAGCAGCTTAGGGCTAGAAGAGACCCAGTACTTC.

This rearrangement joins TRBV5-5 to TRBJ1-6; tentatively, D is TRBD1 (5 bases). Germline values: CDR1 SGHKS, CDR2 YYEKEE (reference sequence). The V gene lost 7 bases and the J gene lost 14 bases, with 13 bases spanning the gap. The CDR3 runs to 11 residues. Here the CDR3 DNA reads TGTGCCAGCGGGGAGGGGTTAGCCCTCCACTTT. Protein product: CASGEGLALHF.

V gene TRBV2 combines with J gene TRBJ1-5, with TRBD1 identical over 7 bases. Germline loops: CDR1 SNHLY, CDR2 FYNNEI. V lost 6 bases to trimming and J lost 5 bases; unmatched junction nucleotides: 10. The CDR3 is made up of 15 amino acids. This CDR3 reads CASRPPGQKYQPQHF. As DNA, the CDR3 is TGTGCCAGCAGACCCCCGGGACAGAAATATCAGCCCCAGCATTTT.

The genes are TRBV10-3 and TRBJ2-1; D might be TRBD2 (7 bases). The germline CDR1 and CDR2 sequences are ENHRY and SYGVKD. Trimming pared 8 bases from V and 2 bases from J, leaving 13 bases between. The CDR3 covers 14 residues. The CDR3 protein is CAIGRGAPYNEQFF. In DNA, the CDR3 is TGTGCCATCGGTCGGGGGGCTCCCTACAATGAGCAGTTCTTC.

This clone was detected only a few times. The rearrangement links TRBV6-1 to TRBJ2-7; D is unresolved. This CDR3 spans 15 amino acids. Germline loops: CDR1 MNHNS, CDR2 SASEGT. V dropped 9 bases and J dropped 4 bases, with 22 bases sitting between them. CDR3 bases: TGTGCCAGTTTTTTCAAGCAGAAGGCGGCATACGAGCAGTACTTC. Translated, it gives CASFFKQKAAYEQYF.

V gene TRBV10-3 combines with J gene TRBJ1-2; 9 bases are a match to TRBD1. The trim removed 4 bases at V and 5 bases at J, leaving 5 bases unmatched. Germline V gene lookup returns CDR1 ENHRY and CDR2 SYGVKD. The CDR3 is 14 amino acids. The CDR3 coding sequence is TGTGCCATCAGTGGCCGGGACAGGGAGTATGGCTACACCTTC. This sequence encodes CAISGRDREYGYTF.

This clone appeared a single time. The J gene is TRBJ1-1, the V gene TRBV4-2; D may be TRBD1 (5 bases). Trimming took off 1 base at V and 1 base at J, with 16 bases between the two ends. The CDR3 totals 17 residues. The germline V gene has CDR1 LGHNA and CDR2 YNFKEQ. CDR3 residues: CASSQAASGIGNTEAFF. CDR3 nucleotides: TGTGCCAGCAGCCAAGCGGCGTCAGGGATTGGGAACACTGAAGCTTTCTTT.

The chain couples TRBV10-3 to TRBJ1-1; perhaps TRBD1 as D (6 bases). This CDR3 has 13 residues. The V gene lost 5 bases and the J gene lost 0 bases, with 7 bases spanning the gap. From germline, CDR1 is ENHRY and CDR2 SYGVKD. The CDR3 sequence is CAISQGLNTEAFF. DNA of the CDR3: TGTGCCATCAGTCAGGGGTTGAACACTGAAGCTTTCTTT.

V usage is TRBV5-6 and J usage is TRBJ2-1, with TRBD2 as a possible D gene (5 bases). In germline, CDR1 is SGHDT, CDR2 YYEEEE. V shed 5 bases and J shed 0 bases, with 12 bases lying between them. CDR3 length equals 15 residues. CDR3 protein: CASRAAVPSYNEQFF. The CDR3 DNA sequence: TGTGCCAGCAGGGCAGCGGTGCCCTCCTACAATGAGCAGTTCTTC.

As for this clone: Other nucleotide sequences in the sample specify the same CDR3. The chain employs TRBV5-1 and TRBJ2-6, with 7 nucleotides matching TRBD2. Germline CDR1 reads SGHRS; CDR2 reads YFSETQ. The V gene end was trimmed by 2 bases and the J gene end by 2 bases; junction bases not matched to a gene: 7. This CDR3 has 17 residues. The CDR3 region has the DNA TGCGCCAGCAGCTTCCAATGGGGGGGAGCTGGGGCCAACGTCCTGACTTTC. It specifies CASSFQWGGAGANVLTF.

Written as DNA, the CDR3 is TGTGCCAGCAACGACCAGGGGATTGTCGTAGATACGCAGTATTTT. Its translation is CASNDQGIVVDTQYF. V is TRBV2 and J is TRBJ2-3; D possibly corresponds to TRBD1 (6 bases). This CDR3 spans 15 amino acids. CDR1 is SNHLY, CDR2 FYNNEI, per germline. Trimming cost V 7 bases and J 5 bases, with 19 bases left between them.

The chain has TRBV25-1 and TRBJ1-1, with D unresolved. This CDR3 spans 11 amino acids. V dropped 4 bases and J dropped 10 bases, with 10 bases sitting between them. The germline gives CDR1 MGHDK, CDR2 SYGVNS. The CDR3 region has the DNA TGTGCCAGCAGTGTGGCCGGAGGAGCTTTCTTT. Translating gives CASSVAGGAFF.

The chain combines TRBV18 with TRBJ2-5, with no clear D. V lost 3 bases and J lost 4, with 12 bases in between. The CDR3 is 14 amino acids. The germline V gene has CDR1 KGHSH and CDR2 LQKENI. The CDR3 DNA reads TGTGCCAGCTCACCTTTTCAGACGGGAGAGACCCAGTACTTC. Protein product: CASSPFQTGETQYF.

The CDR3 loop is CASSQTRDRGLGNQPQHF. As DNA, the CDR3 is TGCGCCAGCAGCCAGACCCGGGACAGGGGACTTGGCAATCAGCCCCAGCATTTT. The V call is TRBV4-1, the J call TRBJ1-5; 10 positions match TRBD1. Germline V gene sequence: CDR1 MGHRA, CDR2 YSYEKL. The trim removed 3 bases at V and 2 bases at J, leaving 10 bases unmatched. This CDR3 has 18 residues.